Listed below are T cell receptor beta chains from one sample, sequenced in a study of control samples from healthy donors and cancer patients. Sequencing was performed with immunoSEQ multiplex PCR; in TCRdb, only in-frame clones are kept and a portion is missing. The sample table sets out about 200,000 clones. Sequenced material: blood. All receptors come from a woman in her 30s in good health. The CDR3 runs from the conserved cysteine through the conserved F or W. Each record gives: J gene, D gene, V gene, CDR3 protein, CDR3 DNA. A D gene is named only where the DNA matches it firmly.

J gene: TRBJ1-4
D gene: -
V gene: TRBV5-1
CDR3 protein: CASSSGRSNEKLFF
CDR3 DNA: TGCGCCAGCAGCTCCGGCAGAAGTAATGAAAAACTGTTTTTT

J gene: TRBJ2-3
D gene: TRBD1
V gene: TRBV7-9
CDR3 protein: CASSPRTGYSTDTQYF
CDR3 DNA: TGTGCCAGCAGCCCCAGGACAGGGTATAGCACAGATACGCAGTATTTT

J gene: TRBJ1-4
D gene: TRBD1
V gene: TRBV5-1
CDR3 protein: CASSSGQGGEKLFF
CDR3 DNA: TGCGCCAGCAGCTCAGGACAGGGAGGTGAAAAACTGTTTTTT

J gene: TRBJ2-5
D gene: -
V gene: TRBV25-1
CDR3 protein: CASSAYRDQETQYF
CDR3 DNA: TGTGCCAGCAGTGCCTACAGGGACCAAGAGACCCAGTACTTC

J gene: TRBJ2-3
D gene: TRBD2
V gene: TRBV11-3
CDR3 protein: CASSSYGASGESTDTQYF
CDR3 DNA: TGTGCCAGCAGCTCATACGGGGCTAGCGGGGAGAGCACAGATACGCAGTATTTT

J gene: TRBJ2-3
D gene: TRBD2
V gene: TRBV11-2
CDR3 protein: CARRPGGGGALVLTDTQYF
CDR3 DNA: TGTGCCCGCCGCCCGGGGGGCGGGGGGGCGTTAGTCCTCACAGATACGCAGTATTTT

J gene: TRBJ1-1
D gene: -
V gene: TRBV7-2
CDR3 protein: CASSLDPGRGTEAFF
CDR3 DNA: TGTGCCAGCAGCTTAGACCCAGGGCGGGGCACTGAAGCTTTCTTT

J gene: TRBJ1-4
D gene: -
V gene: TRBV7-2
CDR3 protein: CASSPGGREKLFF
CDR3 DNA: TGTGCCAGCAGCCCTGGGGGTAGGGAAAAACTGTTTTTT

J gene: TRBJ1-2
D gene: -
V gene: TRBV3-1/TRBV3-2
CDR3 protein: CASSQDYPGLYGYTF
CDR3 DNA: TGTGCCAGCAGCCAAGATTACCCAGGCTTATATGGCTACACCTTC

J gene: TRBJ1-4
D gene: -
V gene: TRBV27
CDR3 protein: CASSLLSLGVEKLFF
CDR3 DNA: TGTGCCAGCAGTTTATTGTCCCTCGGGGTCGAAAAACTGTTTTTT

J gene: TRBJ2-7
D gene: TRBD1
V gene: TRBV27
CDR3 protein: CASSKSRGLASTYEQYF
CDR3 DNA: TGTGCCAGCAGTAAGAGCAGGGGGCTGGCCTCCACCTACGAGCAGTACTTC

J gene: TRBJ1-1
D gene: -
V gene: TRBV27
CDR3 protein: CASRPPGRRNTEAFF
CDR3 DNA: TGTGCCAGCAGGCCTCCGGGACGGCGGAACACTGAAGCTTTCTTT

J gene: TRBJ2-7
D gene: -
V gene: TRBV6-1
CDR3 protein: CASSEATANSYEQYF
CDR3 DNA: TGTGCCAGCAGTGAAGCAACGGCGAACTCCTACGAGCAGTACTTC

J gene: TRBJ1-1
D gene: TRBD1
V gene: TRBV7-2
CDR3 protein: CASRQGAEAFF
CDR3 DNA: TGTGCCAGCAGGCAGGGGGCTGAAGCTTTCTTT

J gene: TRBJ2-7
D gene: -
V gene: TRBV5-6
CDR3 protein: CASSLMSGHDTPYEQYF
CDR3 DNA: TGTGCCAGCAGCTTGATGTCCGGCCACGACACCCCCTACGAGCAGTACTTC

J gene: TRBJ1-5
D gene: TRBD1
V gene: TRBV19
CDR3 protein: CASSLRTGDQPQHF
CDR3 DNA: TGTGCCAGTAGTCTCCGGACAGGTGATCAGCCCCAGCATTTT

J gene: TRBJ1-1
D gene: -
V gene: TRBV6-5
CDR3 protein: CASSYTGGNTEAFF
CDR3 DNA: TGTGCCAGCAGTTACACTGGGGGGAACACTGAAGCTTTCTTT

J gene: TRBJ1-4
D gene: -
V gene: TRBV15
CDR3 protein: CATSRPREANEKLFF
CDR3 DNA: TGTGCCACCAGCAGACCCAGGGAGGCTAATGAAAAACTGTTTTTT

J gene: TRBJ1-2
D gene: TRBD1
V gene: TRBV28
CDR3 protein: CASSLASPWGQEGANYGYTF
CDR3 DNA: TGTGCCAGCAGTTTGGCAAGTCCTTGGGGACAGGAGGGGGCCAACTATGGCTACACCTTC

J gene: TRBJ2-7
D gene: -
V gene: TRBV28
CDR3 protein: CASSLGSYEQYF
CDR3 DNA: TGTGCCAGCAGTTTGGGCAGCTACGAGCAGTACTTC

J gene: TRBJ1-1
D gene: -
V gene: TRBV28
CDR3 protein: CASLLGNTEAFF
CDR3 DNA: TGTGCCAGCCTCTTGGGAAACACTGAAGCTTTCTTT

J gene: TRBJ2-5
D gene: TRBD1
V gene: TRBV3-1/TRBV3-2
CDR3 protein: CASSRPLETGGQETQYF
CDR3 DNA: TGTGCCAGCAGCCGACCTCTTGAAACAGGGGGACAAGAGACCCAGTACTTC

J gene: TRBJ1-5
D gene: -
V gene: TRBV12-3/TRBV12-4
CDR3 protein: CASSLSSQPQHF
CDR3 DNA: TGTGCCAGCAGTTTAAGTTCTCAGCCCCAGCATTTT

J gene: TRBJ2-2
D gene: -
V gene: TRBV19
CDR3 protein: CASRRKRGGGGELFF
CDR3 DNA: TGTGCCAGTAGGAGGAAGCGGGGAGGGGGCGGGGAGCTGTTTTTT

J gene: TRBJ1-1
D gene: -
V gene: TRBV6-5
CDR3 protein: CASSYSPYYDEAFF
CDR3 DNA: TGTGCCAGCAGTTACTCCCCTTATTACGATGAAGCTTTCTTT

J gene: TRBJ2-5
D gene: TRBD2
V gene: TRBV5-8
CDR3 protein: CASSQTSGSQGETQYF
CDR3 DNA: TGTGCCAGCAGCCAGACTAGCGGTTCTCAGGGAGAGACCCAGTACTTC

J gene: TRBJ1-5
D gene: -
V gene: TRBV4-1
CDR3 protein: CASSQDGRFNQPQHF
CDR3 DNA: TGCGCCAGCAGCCAAGACGGCAGATTCAATCAGCCCCAGCATTTT

J gene: TRBJ2-3
D gene: TRBD2
V gene: TRBV7-8
CDR3 protein: CASSHPWTSGGDTDTQYF
CDR3 DNA: TGTGCCAGCAGCCACCCCTGGACTAGCGGGGGCGACACAGATACGCAGTATTTT

J gene: TRBJ1-1
D gene: -
V gene: TRBV7-2
CDR3 protein: CASSSSPMSNTEAFF
CDR3 DNA: TGTGCCAGCAGCTCCAGTCCAATGAGTAACACTGAAGCTTTCTTT

J gene: TRBJ2-2
D gene: -
V gene: TRBV5-4
CDR3 protein: CASSRKTGGLNTGELFF
CDR3 DNA: TGTGCCAGCAGCCGAAAGACCGGGGGGCTGAACACCGGGGAGCTGTTTTTT

J gene: TRBJ1-6
D gene: -
V gene: TRBV11-2
CDR3 protein: CASSSEWGNNSPLHF
CDR3 DNA: TGTGCCAGCAGCTCCGAGTGGGGCAATAATTCACCCCTCCACTTT

J gene: TRBJ1-1
D gene: -
V gene: TRBV6-5
CDR3 protein: CASRGPMNTEAFF
CDR3 DNA: TGTGCCAGCAGGGGGCCCATGAACACTGAAGCTTTCTTT

J gene: TRBJ1-5
D gene: TRBD1
V gene: TRBV28
CDR3 protein: CASRSPTGAGATPQHF
CDR3 DNA: TGTGCCAGCCGTTCGCCCACAGGGGCTGGCGCGACTCCCCAGCATTTT

J gene: TRBJ2-1
D gene: -
V gene: TRBV5-1
CDR3 protein: CASSLDSSYNEQFF
CDR3 DNA: TGCGCCAGCAGCTTAGACTCCTCCTACAATGAGCAGTTCTTC

J gene: TRBJ1-4
D gene: -
V gene: TRBV28
CDR3 protein: CASSSGTAALNEKLFF
CDR3 DNA: TGTGCCAGCAGCTCCGGTACAGCCGCCCTTAATGAAAAACTGTTTTTT

J gene: TRBJ2-7
D gene: -
V gene: TRBV5-6
CDR3 protein: CASSWFGQGSYEQYF
CDR3 DNA: TGTGCCAGCAGCTGGTTCGGGCAGGGATCCTACGAGCAGTACTTC

J gene: TRBJ2-7
D gene: TRBD1
V gene: TRBV6-6
CDR3 protein: CASRISSGTAYEQYF
CDR3 DNA: TGTGCCAGCCGCATATCATCCGGGACAGCGTACGAGCAGTACTTC

J gene: TRBJ2-7
D gene: TRBD1
V gene: TRBV4-3
CDR3 protein: CASSQDLQGLEQYF
CDR3 DNA: TGCGCCAGCAGCCAAGATTTACAGGGGCTTGAGCAGTACTTC

J gene: TRBJ1-2
D gene: TRBD1
V gene: TRBV6-5
CDR3 protein: CASRAGTGPLSGYTF
CDR3 DNA: TGTGCCAGCAGGGCCGGGACAGGGCCTTTGAGTGGCTACACCTTC

J gene: TRBJ2-3
D gene: -
V gene: TRBV7-9
CDR3 protein: CASSSGRPASTDTQYF
CDR3 DNA: TGTGCCAGCAGCTCCGGACGCCCGGCGAGCACAGATACGCAGTATTTT

J gene: TRBJ2-5
D gene: -
V gene: TRBV14
CDR3 protein: CASSQPVDQETQYF
CDR3 DNA: TGTGCCAGCAGCCAACCGGTGGACCAAGAGACCCAGTACTTC

J gene: TRBJ1-5
D gene: -
V gene: TRBV10-3
CDR3 protein: CAIRGTSEFNQPQHF
CDR3 DNA: TGTGCCATCAGAGGGACATCCGAGTTCAATCAGCCCCAGCATTTT

J gene: TRBJ1-2
D gene: TRBD1
V gene: TRBV5-1
CDR3 protein: CASSLAYDRVGGYTF
CDR3 DNA: TGCGCCAGCAGCTTGGCTTACGACAGGGTTGGAGGCTACACCTTC

J gene: TRBJ1-1
D gene: -
V gene: TRBV4-1
CDR3 protein: CASSWAQKRNTEAFF
CDR3 DNA: TGCGCCAGCAGCTGGGCCCAAAAGAGGAACACTGAAGCTTTCTTT

J gene: TRBJ2-7
D gene: TRBD2
V gene: TRBV27
CDR3 protein: CASSLGRGAEQYF
CDR3 DNA: TGTGCCAGCAGTTTAGGGCGGGGGGCCGAGCAGTACTTC

J gene: TRBJ2-7
D gene: -
V gene: TRBV4-1
CDR3 protein: CASSQVVQGEQYF
CDR3 DNA: TGCGCCAGCAGCCAAGTTGTTCAGGGAGAGCAGTACTTC

J gene: TRBJ1-2
D gene: -
V gene: TRBV29-1
CDR3 protein: CSAGYGYTF
CDR3 DNA: TGCAGCGCCGGCTATGGCTACACCTTC

J gene: TRBJ1-2
D gene: -
V gene: TRBV12-3/TRBV12-4
CDR3 protein: CASSPLSGGGTF
CDR3 DNA: TGTGCCAGCAGTCCCCTTTCCGGGGGTGGCACCTTC